A single sample is the source of the 3 T cell receptor beta chains below, sequenced in a study of T cells in severe cutaneous drug reactions. Libraries were made by iRepertoire multiplex PCR with TCR subtype-specific primers for bulk and single-cell sequencing. TCRdb re-called the multiplex PCR reads; every CDR3 protein appears as one record, without DNA. This table holds 9,900 or so distinct CDR3 sequences. The patients sequenced had a carbamazepine-induced Stevens-Johnson syndrome or toxic epidermal necrolysis reaction. The source material was cells from a skin blister. The receptors originated from a human donor with Stevens-Johnson syndrome, a severe cutaneous drug reaction.

The CDR3 loop is CSVADREDTEAFF. J is TRBJ1-1 and V is TRBV29-1; with no DNA, the TCRdb D assignment of TRBD1 cannot be verified. The CDR3 totals 13 residues. The germline V gene has CDR1 SQVTM and CDR2 ANQGSEA.

This chain connects TRBV4-2 to TRBJ2-1; the TCRdb call, TRBD2, lacks DNA for checking. Germline V gives CDR1 LGHNA, CDR2 YNFKEQ. The CDR3 is made up of 22 amino acids. This chain's CDR3 is CASSQVSVGTSGSASSYNEQFF.

The chain links TRBV20-1 to TRBJ1-2. Germline lookup yields CDR1 DFQATT and CDR2 SNEGSKA (reference sequence). The CDR3 sequence is 15 residues long. The CDR3 sequence is CSARDPRGLNYGYTF.